The entry that follows covers one T cell receptor beta chain sequence. Its target is unknown. The V gene lost 4 bases and the J gene lost 3 bases, with 9 bases spanning the gap. From germline, CDR1 is WNHNN and CDR2 SYGVQD (reference sequence). The CDR3 covers 13 residues. The sample comes from a study of T cell responses to AZD1222 COVID-19 vaccine. The study, taken as a whole, reports: Spike-spanning, vaccine-associated CD4 TCRs were dominant at 160-218 and 743-854. Most donors were white British, females outnumbered males, and clonal diversity was possibly underestimated.

This table comes from immunoSEQ multiplex PCR, and its TCRdb copy is limited to in-frame clones, with some not included. The data hold 150,000 to 200,000 clones, with 90% to 95% observed a single time. This clonotype was sampled from an adult in good health. This rearrangement joins TRBV10-1 to TRBJ1-1; D is perhaps TRBD1 (6 bases). Source: peripheral blood, taken on day 0 of AZD1222 vaccination. The CDR3 loop reads CASSVGGYTEAFF. The DNA of the CDR3 is TGCGCCAGCAGTGTAGGGGGGTACACTGAAGCTTTCTTT.